This TCR beta chain was recorded in a study of shared clonotypes between healthy human individuals. As to this clone: Its antigen is not identified.

Each subset's genomic DNA was shared equally among a number of immunoSEQ plates. Sorted subsets were amplified in replicate PCRs using around 0.2 ug DNA, tens of thousands of T cell genomes. The table came from immunoSEQ multiplex PCR; TCRdb's copy has only in-frame clones and leaves some out. The repertoire holds roughly 2.1 million clones, with 85% to 95% as singletons. Terminally differentiated effector memory CD45RA+ cells were left out of the naive CD8 fraction, which was CD45RO-negative and positively selected for CCR7. Overall study results and limits: Inspection by rarefaction showed sorted-subset sequencing to be incomplete despite large depth. A limitation of the genetic and exposure-history diversity represented arose from few donors.

This CDR3 contains 13 residues. The germline V gene encodes CDR1 MDHEN and CDR2 SYDVKM. Trimming left V 8 bases short and J 0 bases short, with 11 bases between. The gene calls are TRBV28 and TRBJ2-7; D call uncertain. This clonotype was obtained from a man between 18 and 29 years old in good health. Some clones in this sample may be carry-over from other donors' samples. The source material was naive CD8+ T cells from PBMCs. CDR3 in amino acids: CASVRRSSYEQYF. CDR3 in DNA: TGTGCCAGCGTACGAAGGAGCTCCTACGAGCAGTACTTC.